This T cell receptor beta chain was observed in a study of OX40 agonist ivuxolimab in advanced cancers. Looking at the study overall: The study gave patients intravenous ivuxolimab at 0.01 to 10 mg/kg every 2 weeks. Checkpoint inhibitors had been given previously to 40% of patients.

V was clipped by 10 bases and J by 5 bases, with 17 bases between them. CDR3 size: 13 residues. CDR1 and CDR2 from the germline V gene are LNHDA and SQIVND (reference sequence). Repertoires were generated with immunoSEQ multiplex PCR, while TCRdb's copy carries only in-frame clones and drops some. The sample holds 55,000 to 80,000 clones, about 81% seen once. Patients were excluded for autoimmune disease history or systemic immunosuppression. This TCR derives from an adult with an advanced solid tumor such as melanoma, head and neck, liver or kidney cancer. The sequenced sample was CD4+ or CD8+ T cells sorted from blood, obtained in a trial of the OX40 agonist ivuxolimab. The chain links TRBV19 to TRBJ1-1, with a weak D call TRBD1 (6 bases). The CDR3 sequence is CATLGAGRTEAFF. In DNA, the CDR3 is TGTGCCACTCTGGGGGCAGGGAGGACTGAAGCTTTCTTT.